The 32 T cell receptor beta chains in this list originate from one sample, sequenced in a study of blood T cell repertoires in COVID-19. Method: immunoSEQ multiplex PCR; TCRdb's copy keeps in-frame clones and lacks some. Here the sample spans a few hundred thousand clones, about 91% being singletons. The material sequenced was peripheral blood. The receptors were sampled from a person aged 18-30 years with COVID-19, enrolled during active disease.

V gene TRBV19 combines with J gene TRBJ2-4; D possibly corresponds to TRBD1 (6 bases). Trimming stripped 5 bases from V and 8 bases from J, with 13 bases between. Germline V gene data show CDR1 as LNHDA and CDR2 as SQIVND (reference sequence). This CDR3 is 13 amino acids long. The CDR3 here is CASSRGNRDIQYF. Written as DNA, the CDR3 is TGTGCCAGTAGTCGAGGGAACAGGGACATTCAGTACTTC.

CDR3 loop: CASYQGTNLNTIYF. The DNA of the CDR3 is TGTGCCAGCTACCAGGGGACAAACCTAAACACCATATATTTT. The chain employs TRBV2 and TRBJ1-3; TRBD1 might be the D (6 bases). The CDR3 is made up of 14 amino acids. The germline V and J ends were trimmed by 8 bases and 6 bases, with 17 bases remaining between them. Germline-derived CDR1 and CDR2 are SNHLY and FYNNEI.

The V and J genes are TRBV19 and TRBJ2-7; the D gene is possibly TRBD2 (6 bases). The length of the CDR3 is 12 residues. Trimming pared 7 bases from V and 6 bases from J, leaving 13 bases between. Germline CDR1 reads LNHDA; CDR2 reads SQIVND (reference sequence). CDR3 in amino acids: CASTDLGGEQYF. The CDR3 nucleotides are TGTGCCAGTACCGATCTGGGGGGCGAGCAGTACTTC.

The chain has TRBV3-1 (or the pseudogene TRBV3-2) and TRBJ2-1; 10 nucleotides line up with TRBD2. J was trimmed by 3 bases and V by 0 bases; bases with no gene match: 5. CDR1 is LGHDT and CDR2 is YNNKEL in the germline V gene (reference sequence). The CDR3 has 17 amino acids. The CDR3 DNA reads as TGTGCCAGCAGCCAAGATTGGTTAGCGGGAGGCTACAATGAGCAGTTCTTC. This encodes CASSQDWLAGGYNEQFF.

The V and J genes are TRBV6-2 or TRBV6-3 and TRBJ2-2; TRBD2 agrees at 14 bases. The V and J ends lost 5 bases and 0 bases, in that order; junction bases with no gene match: 11. CDR1 MNHEY and CDR2 SVGEGT come from the germline V gene. CDR3 size: 20 residues. The CDR3 DNA follows: TGTGCCAGCAGTGTGGGACTAGCGGGAGCGCGGGGCCCGAACACCGGGGAGCTGTTTTTT. This sequence encodes CASSVGLAGARGPNTGELFF.

The J gene is TRBJ1-1, the V gene TRBV24-1; D remains ambiguous. Trimming pared 3 bases from V and 9 bases from J, leaving 10 bases between. CDR3 length: 12 residues. Germline V gives CDR1 KGHDR, CDR2 SFDVKD. CDR3 DNA: TGTGCCACCAGTGATCCCCAGGAAAAAGCTTTCTTT. It yields the protein CATSDPQEKAFF.

The chain uses TRBV4-1 and TRBJ1-2; 7 positions agree with TRBD1. The CDR3 has 15 residues. CDR1 is MGHRA, CDR2 YSYEKL, per germline. The V and J ends lost 1 base and 4 bases, in that order; junction bases with no gene match: 6. CDR3 DNA sequence: TGCGCCAGCAGCCAAGCCCAGACAGGGACCTATGGCTACACCTTC. It specifies CASSQAQTGTYGYTF.

This chain uses TRBV27 with TRBJ2-3; 10 nucleotides align to TRBD1. This CDR3 region has 17 residues. Germline loops: CDR1 MNHEY, CDR2 SMNVEV (reference sequence). The junction had 12 bases not matched to a gene; V was cut back by 3 bases and J by 6 bases. CDR3 loop: CASSFRTGGWGSDTQYF. The CDR3 DNA follows: TGTGCCAGCAGTTTCCGGACAGGGGGATGGGGATCGGATACGCAGTATTTT.

The chain has TRBV19 and TRBJ2-3; no clear D gene. The V gene lost 8 bases and the J gene lost 3 bases, with 3 bases spanning the gap. The CDR3 totals 10 residues. Germline loops: CDR1 LNHDA, CDR2 SQIVND (reference sequence). In DNA, the CDR3 is TGTGCCAGTGTAACAGATACGCAGTATTTT. This encodes CASVTDTQYF.

In DNA form, the CDR3 reads TGTGCCAGCAGTTCCCTGATCCAAGGGAGACTGTTTTTT. Its protein is CASSSLIQGRLFF. The rearrangement uses TRBV27 and TRBJ1-4, with D unclear. From germline, CDR1 is MNHEY and CDR2 SMNVEV (reference sequence). V dropped 4 bases and J dropped 13 bases, with 16 bases sitting between them. The CDR3 is 13 residues long.

The CDR3 sequence is CASSPTGINEQFF. The CDR3 bases are TGTGCCAGTAGTCCAACAGGGATCAATGAGCAGTTCTTC. V and J are TRBV19 and TRBJ2-1; tentative D call: TRBD1 (6 bases). V was trimmed by 5 bases and J by 6 bases, leaving 11 bases between them. Looked up from germline, CDR1 is LNHDA and CDR2 is SQIVND (reference sequence). The CDR3 totals 13 residues.

This chain joins TRBV10-3 and TRBJ2-1, with 7 bases identical to TRBD2. CDR1 is ENHRY and CDR2 is SYGVKD in the germline V gene. This CDR3 spans 12 amino acids. Trimming cost V 10 bases and J 12 bases; bases outside gene matches: 12. DNA of the CDR3: TGTGCCACCCAATCAGGACTAGTAATGCAGTTCTTC. This codes for CATQSGLVMQFF.

The chain employs TRBV27 and TRBJ2-3; D might be TRBD1 (5 bases). CDR1 MNHEY and CDR2 SMNVEV come from the germline V gene (reference sequence). V was cut by 4 bases and J by 4 bases, with 12 bases left in between. CDR3 length: 14 residues. CDR3 protein: CASSYQGSSDTQYF. Here the CDR3 DNA reads TGTGCCAGCAGTTACCAGGGTAGTTCAGATACGCAGTATTTT.

The table lists this clone with a few counts. The rearrangement uses TRBV4-2 and TRBJ2-3; 7 bases agree with TRBD2. The CDR3 is made up of 15 amino acids. The V and J ends lost 8 bases and 6 bases, in that order; junction bases with no gene match: 14. CDR1 is LGHNA and CDR2 is YNFKEQ in the germline V gene. CDR3 in amino acids: CASRKAGISGDTQYF. CDR3 nucleotide sequence: TGTGCCAGCCGAAAAGCGGGGATCAGTGGGGATACGCAGTATTTT.

The chain employs TRBV27 and TRBJ2-6, with a possible D match to TRBD1 (5 bases). The V end was cut by 0 bases, the J end by 0 bases, with 12 bases between. The CDR3 runs 18 residues. Germline V gene data show CDR1 as MNHEY and CDR2 as SMNVEV (reference sequence). The CDR3 DNA reads as TGTGCCAGCAGTTTATCGGGGCTATCCCACTCTGGGGCCAACGTCCTGACTTTC. Its protein product is CASSLSGLSHSGANVLTF.

The CDR3 loop is CASSSNRDREETQYF. CDR3 DNA sequence: TGTGCCAGCAGCTCAAACCGGGACAGGGAAGAGACCCAGTACTTC. This chain links TRBV7-9 with TRBJ2-5; 9 positions agree with TRBD1. Germline CDR1 is SEHNR and CDR2 is FQNEAQ (reference sequence). The ends lost 4 bases at V and 3 bases at J; junction bases unmatched: 6. The CDR3 consists of 15 residues.

The V gene is TRBV28, the J gene TRBJ2-3; TRBD1 aligns across 8 bases. Unmatched junction bases numbered 12, after V lost 2 bases and J lost 2 bases. The CDR3 is 18 residues long. Germline V gene lookup returns CDR1 MDHEN and CDR2 SYDVKM. DNA of the CDR3: TGTGCCAGCAGTTTAACCGCCGGACAGGGTCAGGTCACAGATACGCAGTATTTT. It yields the protein CASSLTAGQGQVTDTQYF.

The V gene is TRBV5-4, the J gene TRBJ2-3; 9 bases agree with TRBD1. CDR1 is SGHNT, CDR2 YYREEE, per germline (reference sequence). The CDR3 is made up of 16 amino acids. The V gene end was trimmed by 3 bases and the J gene end by 0 bases; junction bases not matched to a gene: 5. The CDR3 DNA is TGTGCCAGCAGCTGGGGGGGACAGGGAAGCACAGATACGCAGTATTTT. Protein sequence: CASSWGGQGSTDTQYF.

This rearrangement joins TRBV7-9 to TRBJ2-5; 11 bases align to TRBD2. CDR1 and CDR2 from the germline V gene are SEHNR and FQNEAQ (reference sequence). Trimming at V came to 5 bases and at J to 4 bases, leaving 3 bases not matched to a gene. This CDR3 comprises 14 residues. The CDR3 DNA reads as TGTGCCAGCAGCAATAGCGGGAGGGGAGAGACCCAGTACTTC. Translated, it gives CASSNSGRGETQYF.

The chain has TRBV6-5 and TRBJ2-5, with D maybe TRBD2 (7 bases). This CDR3 spans 13 amino acids. Germline V gene data show CDR1 as MNHEY and CDR2 as SVGAGI. V was trimmed by 1 base and J by 5 bases, leaving 8 bases between them. The CDR3 bases are TGTGCCAGCAGTTACTGGGGGGGCGAGACCCAGTACTTC. It specifies CASSYWGGETQYF.

The chain is built from TRBV6-4 and TRBJ2-3, with a tentative D call TRBD2 (6 bases). There are 13 residues in the CDR3. The V and J ends lost 4 bases and 5 bases respectively, with 10 bases between them. The V gene's germline CDR1 is MRHNA and CDR2 SNTAGT. CDR3 protein: CASSALGGDTQYF. DNA of the CDR3: TGTGCCAGCAGTGCCCTCGGGGGAGATACGCAGTATTTT.

The V and J genes are TRBV28 and TRBJ1-5; D gene unclear. Germline V gene lookup returns CDR1 MDHEN and CDR2 SYDVKM. The V gene lost 1 base and the J gene lost 9 bases, with 10 bases spanning the gap. This CDR3 is 13 amino acids long. The CDR3 sequence is CASSLLRAWPQHF. In nucleotides, the CDR3 is TGTGCCAGCAGTTTATTGCGGGCATGGCCCCAGCATTTT.

There are a few counts of this clone. Written as DNA, the CDR3 is TGTGCCAGCAGCCGACAGGGGGCGTCCGGGGAGCTGTTTTTT. Its protein product is CASSRQGASGELFF. V is TRBV5-8 and J is TRBJ2-2, with TRBD1 matching over 10 bases. This CDR3 spans 14 amino acids. CDR1 is SGHTS and CDR2 is YDEGEE in the germline V gene. V trimming: 4 bases; J trimming: 6 bases; junction bases outside the gene matches: 3.

On this clone: A junction boundary mismatches the germline segment, possibly from a read error. The chain uses TRBV19 and TRBJ2-1; 11 nucleotides align to TRBD2. Per germline, CDR1 LNHDA and CDR2 SQIVND (reference sequence). The CDR3 extends over 15 amino acids. CDR3 amino acids: CASSIAGGPWNEQFF. The CDR3 DNA is TGTGCCAGTAGCATAGCGGGAGGGCCGTGGAATGAGCAGTTCTTC.

A single count supports this clone. The chain is built from TRBV28 and TRBJ2-1, with TRBD2 matching 8 bases. V trimming: 10 bases; J trimming: 9 bases; junction bases outside the gene matches: 5. The CDR3 is made up of 11 amino acids. CDR1 and CDR2 (germline): MDHEN, SYDVKM. CDR3 protein: CAINGGGEQFF. CDR3 DNA: TGTGCCATTAACGGGGGGGGTGAGCAGTTCTTC. The full variable domain, in which reference TRBV28 and TRBJ2-1 provide the parts outside the CDR3, is DVKVTQSSRYLVKRTGEKVFLECVQDMDHENMFWYRQDPGLGLRLIYFSYDVKMKEKGDIPEGYSVSREKKERFSLILESASTNQTSMYLCAINGGGEQFFGPGTRLTVL.

This rearrangement joins TRBV6-2 or TRBV6-3 to TRBJ2-2, with 11 bases fitting TRBD2. The V gene's germline CDR1 is MNHEY and CDR2 SVGEGT. V lost 4 bases and J lost 4; bases outside the gene matches: 11. The CDR3 is 18 amino acids. CDR3 DNA sequence: TGTGCCAGCAGTTGGGCGAGTACTAGCGGGAGAATCACCGGGGAGCTGTTTTTT. The encoded protein is CASSWASTSGRITGELFF.

V usage is TRBV19 and J usage is TRBJ2-2; no reliable D call. Trimming took 6 bases from V and 1 from J, leaving 9 bases between them. The CDR3 sequence is 14 residues long. Germline V gene lookup returns CDR1 LNHDA and CDR2 SQIVND (reference sequence). CDR3 nucleotide sequence: TGTGCCAGTAGGGGTCGAGGGAACACCGGGGAGCTGTTTTTT. Its protein product is CASRGRGNTGELFF.

The CDR3 is CAWSKTENTEAFF. The CDR3 bases are TGTGCCTGGTCCAAGACAGAGAACACTGAAGCTTTCTTT. The chain is built from TRBV30 and TRBJ1-1; D possibly corresponds to TRBD1 (5 bases). Germline CDR1 and CDR2: GTSNPN and SVGIG (reference sequence). The V end lost 5 bases, the J end lost 1 base, and 11 bases lay between the germline ends. This CDR3 has 13 residues.

V gene TRBV19 combines with J gene TRBJ2-7, with TRBD1 as a possible D gene (5 bases). V was cut by 5 bases and J by 2 bases, with 16 bases left in between. The CDR3 consists of 15 residues. Germline CDR1 and CDR2: LNHDA and SQIVND (reference sequence). CDR3 residues: CASSLRVPGPYEQYF. In nucleotides, the CDR3 is TGTGCCAGTAGTCTCAGGGTCCCGGGCCCCTACGAGCAGTACTTC.

This clone has just one count. The rearrangement links TRBV25-1 to TRBJ2-7, with 7 bases identical to TRBD1. Unmatched junction bases numbered 10, after V lost 6 bases and J lost 2 bases. Germline V gives CDR1 MGHDK, CDR2 SYGVNS. CDR3 length equals 15 residues. This CDR3 reads CASSEGTVGTYEQYF. CDR3 nucleotide sequence: TGTGCCAGCAGCGAAGGGACAGTGGGAACCTACGAGCAGTACTTC.

The CDR3 DNA follows: TGTGCCAGCAGCCCCCGGGACAGGGGGCAAACTCGTTACGAGCAGTACTTC. Translation: CASSPRDRGQTRYEQYF. The V and J genes are TRBV3-1 (or the pseudogene TRBV3-2) and TRBJ2-7, with 12 bases aligning to TRBD1. There are 17 residues in the CDR3. Trimming cost V 4 bases and J 4 bases; bases outside gene matches: 11. Looked up from germline, CDR1 is LGHDT and CDR2 is YNNKEL (reference sequence).

The genes are TRBV24-1 and TRBJ1-2; possibly TRBD1 for D (5 bases). Trimming took 4 bases from V and 10 from J, leaving 15 bases between them. Germline V gene data show CDR1 as KGHDR and CDR2 as SFDVKD. The CDR3 sequence is 13 residues long. The CDR3 DNA follows: TGTGCCACCAGTGACCCGGGACTTACGTACTACACCTTC. The encoded protein is CATSDPGLTYYTF.